Below are 22 T cell receptor beta chains sequenced from a single sample in a study of blood T cell repertoires in COVID-19. TCRdb's table, derived via immunoSEQ multiplex PCR, lists solely in-frame clones and lacks some. The repertoire holds approximately 500,000 clones, with over 75% as singletons. Sequencing input: PBMCs or T cells enriched from blood (not recorded which). The receptors derive from a woman in her thirties or forties who had recovered from COVID-19.

In the case of this clone: This same CDR3 is encoded by further DNA sequences in the sample. The CDR3 nucleotides read TGTGCCAGCAGCCCGGGACAGGGCTACTATGGCTACACCTTC. It translates to CASSPGQGYYGYTF. The chain joins TRBV7-2 to TRBJ1-2; 9 bases fit TRBD1. V was pared by 5 bases and J by 3 bases, with 4 bases of the junction left unmatched. CDR1 SGHTA and CDR2 FQGNSA come from the germline V gene. The CDR3 has 14 amino acids.

This clone was seen more than once but under ten times. Compared with germline, one end of the junction differs, possibly owing to a read error. The chain combines TRBV4-1 with TRBJ2-7; the match to TRBD2 covers 13 bases. The CDR3 spans 15 residues. Germline V gene data show CDR1 as MGHRA and CDR2 as YSYEKL. The CDR3 DNA follows: TGCGCCAGCAGCCAAGAAGGGACTAGCGGGACGCCTCTACACTTC. This codes for CASSQEGTSGTPLHF.

The J gene is TRBJ1-3, the V gene TRBV5-6, with 9 bases aligning to TRBD1. The CDR3 totals 17 residues. The V gene end was trimmed by 1 base and the J gene end by 2 bases; junction bases not matched to a gene: 7. Germline values: CDR1 SGHDT, CDR2 YYEEEE. The CDR3 sequence: CASSLFRGQGAGNTIYF. CDR3 in DNA: TGTGCCAGCAGCTTGTTTCGGGGACAGGGTGCTGGAAACACCATATATTTT. Supplemented by reference TRBV5-6 and TRBJ1-3, the full variable domain reads DAGVTQSPTHLIKTRGQQVTLRCSPKSGHDTVSWYQQALGQGPQFIFQYYEEEERQRGNFPDRFSGHQFPNYSSELNVNALLLGDSALYLCASSLFRGQGAGNTIYFGEGSWLTVV.

Here the CDR3 reads CASGLAGGPSSNEQFF. The CDR3, as DNA: TGTGCCTCGGGACTAGCGGGAGGGCCGTCTTCCAATGAGCAGTTCTTC. V gene TRBV10-3 combines with J gene TRBJ2-1, with 16 positions matching TRBD2. V lost 11 bases and J lost 6; bases outside the gene matches: 10. Germline V gene data show CDR1 as ENHRY and CDR2 as SYGVKD. CDR3 length: 16 residues.

This clone appeared once. J is TRBJ2-5 and V is TRBV29-1; D is undetermined. This CDR3 spans 12 amino acids. The germline gives CDR1 SQVTM, CDR2 ANQGSEA. Trimming stripped 7 bases from V and 1 base from J, with 10 bases between. DNA for the CDR3: TGCAGCGGCGGATTTACCCAAGAGACCCAGTACTTC. It codes for CSGGFTQETQYF.

The chain recombines TRBV29-1 with TRBJ1-1; 7 positions match TRBD1. The CDR3 is 12 amino acids. V lost 7 bases to trimming and J lost 4 bases; unmatched junction nucleotides: 6. CDR1 and CDR2 (germline): SQVTM, ANQGSEA. The CDR3 sequence is CSANRGPTEAFF. The CDR3 DNA sequence: TGCAGCGCAAACAGGGGTCCCACTGAAGCTTTCTTT. The full variable domain, in which reference TRBV29-1 and TRBJ1-1 provide the parts outside the CDR3, is SAVISQKPSRDICQRGTSLTIQCQVDSQVTMMFWYRQQPGQSLTLIATANQGSEATYESGFVIDKFPISRPNLTFSTLTVSNMSPEDSSIYLCSANRGPTEAFFGQGTRLTVV.

The chain uses TRBV4-2 and TRBJ2-5, with D perhaps matching TRBD2 (6 bases). V was trimmed by 1 base and J by 5 bases, leaving 14 bases between them. This CDR3 has 15 residues. Germline V lookup: CDR1 LGHNA, CDR2 YNFKEQ. The DNA of the CDR3 is TGTGCCAGCAGCCAAGTTGACGGGAGTTATGAGACCCAGTACTTC. It encodes CASSQVDGSYETQYF.

The chain links TRBV3-1 (or the pseudogene TRBV3-2) to TRBJ2-1; 8 bases align to TRBD2. Per the germline V gene, CDR1 is LGHDT and CDR2 is YNNKEL (reference sequence). The CDR3 spans 15 residues. J gave up 7 bases and V 2 bases, and 7 bases lay outside the gene matches. The CDR3 reads CASSQLAGVLNEQFF. The CDR3 DNA is TGTGCCAGCAGCCAACTAGCGGGTGTGTTAAATGAGCAGTTCTTC.

The chain employs TRBV18 and TRBJ1-1; 8 nucleotides agree with TRBD1. The germline gives CDR1 KGHSH, CDR2 LQKENI. V lost 5 bases, J lost 5 bases, and 10 bases stayed unmatched. The CDR3 has 15 residues. The CDR3 nucleotides read TGTGCCAGCTCAGATGGACAGGGTGGGAAGACTGAAGCTTTCTTT. Protein: CASSDGQGGKTEAFF.

Details on this clone: The sample contains more than one DNA sequence encoding this CDR3. V and J are TRBV5-1 and TRBJ2-6; 7 bases align to TRBD1. The CDR3 runs to 16 residues. Losses at the gene ends were 0 bases for V and 1 base for J; bases not matched to a gene: 1. Germline V lookup: CDR1 SGHRS, CDR2 YFSETQ. The CDR3 reads CASSLAGGSGANVLTF. The CDR3 region has the DNA TGCGCCAGCAGCTTGGCAGGGGGATCTGGGGCCAACGTCCTGACTTTC.

The genes are TRBV4-3 and TRBJ2-2; a weak D match, TRBD2 (5 bases). CDR3 length: 17 amino acids. V was pared by 4 bases and J by 5 bases, with 20 bases between. Germline values: CDR1 LGHNA, CDR2 YSLEER. The CDR3 DNA sequence: TGCGCCAGCAGCCCCGGAGGTAGGACTCTCCCAACCGGGGAGCTGTTTTTT. Its protein product is CASSPGGRTLPTGELFF.

The chain combines TRBV4-3 with TRBJ1-6, with D tentatively TRBD1 (5 bases). CDR1 is LGHNA, CDR2 YSLEER, per germline. The CDR3 is made up of 14 amino acids. V was pared by 0 bases and J by 7 bases, with 7 bases between. The CDR3 DNA follows: TGCGCCAGCAGCCAAGATGGGGGGAATTCACCCCTCCACTTT. Its translation is CASSQDGGNSPLHF.

V gene TRBV6-5 combines with J gene TRBJ1-2, with a tentative D call TRBD1 (6 bases). CDR1 and CDR2 from the germline V gene are MNHEY and SVGAGI. This CDR3 has 15 residues. Trimming took 5 bases from V and 8 from J, leaving 21 bases between them. The CDR3 loop is CASSPGFLQGGGYTF. For the CDR3, the DNA is TGTGCCAGCAGTCCAGGGTTCCTCCAAGGGGGAGGCTACACCTTC.

The chain is built from TRBV11-2 and TRBJ2-3, with D perhaps TRBD2 (6 bases). Trimming removed 5 bases from V and 4 bases from J, with 16 bases in between. The CDR3 covers 15 residues. CDR1 is SGHAT, CDR2 FQNNGV, per germline. The CDR3 DNA reads TGTGCCAGCAGCAACCCGGGAGTGCAAGCAGATACGCAGTATTTT. Protein: CASSNPGVQADTQYF.

This clone was found a few times. The chain uses TRBV20-1 and TRBJ2-3; maybe TRBD2 (6 bases). Germline CDR1 is DFQATT and CDR2 is SNEGSKA (reference sequence). This CDR3 region has 14 residues. Trimming stripped 3 bases from V and 3 bases from J, with 13 bases between. In DNA, the CDR3 is TGCAGTGCTAGTACCCTAGGGAGGACAGATACGCAGTATTTT. This translates into CSASTLGRTDTQYF.

This clone appeared once. The chain uses TRBV11-2 and TRBJ2-3; 11 bases line up with TRBD2. Trimming at V came to 7 bases and at J to 6 bases, leaving 9 bases not matched to a gene. CDR3 length equals 15 residues. CDR1 and CDR2 from the germline V gene are SGHAT and FQNNGV. Written as DNA, the CDR3 is TGTGCCAGCATCGAACTAGCGGGAGTTTTGGATACGCAGTATTTT. This codes for CASIELAGVLDTQYF.

This chain links TRBV27 with TRBJ1-2; no reliable D call. V dropped 5 bases and J dropped 8 bases, with 21 bases sitting between them. In germline, CDR1 is MNHEY, CDR2 SMNVEV (reference sequence). The CDR3 spans 15 residues. CDR3 sequence reads: CASSPYRPYPGGYTF. In DNA form, the CDR3 reads TGTGCCAGCAGTCCATACCGTCCTTACCCCGGGGGCTACACCTTC.

The genes are TRBV2 and TRBJ1-2; no definite D call. CDR3 length: 14 amino acids. The germline V and J ends were trimmed by 0 bases and 0 bases, with 5 bases remaining between them. Germline CDR1 and CDR2: SNHLY and FYNNEI. CDR3 residues: CASSEALSNYGYTF. In DNA form, the CDR3 reads TGTGCCAGCAGTGAAGCCCTGTCTAACTATGGCTACACCTTC.

The chain joins TRBV3-1 (or the pseudogene TRBV3-2) to TRBJ2-3; TRBD2 aligns across 8 bases. Germline trimming cut 4 bases from V and 6 bases from J; bases unmatched to any gene: 6. Germline CDR1 LGHDT, CDR2 YNNKEL (reference sequence). The CDR3 is 14 residues long. The CDR3 sequence is CASSLKGLVDTQYF. In nucleotides, the CDR3 is TGTGCCAGCAGCCTGAAGGGACTAGTCGATACGCAGTATTTT.

The rearrangement uses TRBV5-4 and TRBJ1-3; D perhaps matches TRBD1 (6 bases). The length of the CDR3 is 16 residues. Germline CDR1 SGHNT, CDR2 YYREEE (reference sequence). Deletions cut 2 bases from V and 2 bases from J, with 14 bases between. The CDR3 spells CASSLGGSLTGNTIYF. As DNA, the CDR3 is TGTGCCAGCAGCTTAGGGGGATCCCTCACTGGAAACACCATATATTTT.

The CDR3 loop reads CASTTGGADTQYF. DNA for the CDR3: TGTGCCAGCACGACAGGGGGTGCAGATACGCAGTATTTT. This chain uses TRBV6-5 with TRBJ2-3; 9 bases agree with TRBD1. This CDR3 comprises 13 residues. J lost 4 bases, V lost 7 bases, and 3 bases had no gene match. CDR1 and CDR2 (germline): MNHEY, SVGAGI.

This clone was detected once. The gene calls are TRBV6-5 and TRBJ1-3; 8 bases match TRBD1. Germline values: CDR1 MNHEY, CDR2 SVGAGI. The CDR3 spans 14 residues. Germline trimming cut 4 bases from V and 9 bases from J; bases unmatched to any gene: 8. CDR3 nucleotide sequence: TGTGCCAGCAGTTCGGACAGGGTTTTGGCCACCATATATTTT. It specifies CASSSDRVLATIYF.